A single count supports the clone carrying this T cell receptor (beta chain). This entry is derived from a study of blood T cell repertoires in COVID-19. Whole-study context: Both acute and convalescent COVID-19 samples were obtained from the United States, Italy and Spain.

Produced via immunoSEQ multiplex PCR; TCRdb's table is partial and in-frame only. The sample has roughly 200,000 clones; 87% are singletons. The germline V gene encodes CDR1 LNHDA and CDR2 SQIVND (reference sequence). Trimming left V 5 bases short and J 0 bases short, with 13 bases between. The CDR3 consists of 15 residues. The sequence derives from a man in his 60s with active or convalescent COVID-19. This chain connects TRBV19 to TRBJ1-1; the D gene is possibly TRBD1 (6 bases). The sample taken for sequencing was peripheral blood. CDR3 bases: TGTGCCAGTAGTTTCTCGGGGGGGCTGAACACTGAAGCTTTCTTT. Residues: CASSFSGGLNTEAFF.